The clone carrying this T cell receptor beta chain was seen a single time. This entry belongs to a study of blood T cell repertoires in COVID-19. Study context: Samples taken during acute and convalescent COVID-19 were collected in the United States, Italy and Spain.

Germline V gene data show CDR1 as LGHNA and CDR2 as YSLEER. The trim removed 4 bases at V and 0 bases at J, leaving 6 bases unmatched. The CDR3 contains 16 residues. In the original analysis: Reference gene primer amplification gave estimated nucleated cell counts. Using immunoSEQ multiplex PCR, the repertoire was profiled, and TCRdb retains in-frame clones only, with some absent. V, J and clone size reflect that table, while D and trimming were determined from the DNA. The sample contains over 200,000 clones, around nine tenths of which appear only once. The sequence was obtained from a woman aged 18-35 years who had recovered from COVID-19. The sequencing sample was made of peripheral blood. The chain uses TRBV4-3 and TRBJ1-3, with 7 bases matching TRBD1. The CDR3 spells CASSPDRSFSGNTIYF. The CDR3 DNA follows: TGCGCCAGCAGCCCGGACAGGTCCTTCTCTGGAAACACCATATATTTT.